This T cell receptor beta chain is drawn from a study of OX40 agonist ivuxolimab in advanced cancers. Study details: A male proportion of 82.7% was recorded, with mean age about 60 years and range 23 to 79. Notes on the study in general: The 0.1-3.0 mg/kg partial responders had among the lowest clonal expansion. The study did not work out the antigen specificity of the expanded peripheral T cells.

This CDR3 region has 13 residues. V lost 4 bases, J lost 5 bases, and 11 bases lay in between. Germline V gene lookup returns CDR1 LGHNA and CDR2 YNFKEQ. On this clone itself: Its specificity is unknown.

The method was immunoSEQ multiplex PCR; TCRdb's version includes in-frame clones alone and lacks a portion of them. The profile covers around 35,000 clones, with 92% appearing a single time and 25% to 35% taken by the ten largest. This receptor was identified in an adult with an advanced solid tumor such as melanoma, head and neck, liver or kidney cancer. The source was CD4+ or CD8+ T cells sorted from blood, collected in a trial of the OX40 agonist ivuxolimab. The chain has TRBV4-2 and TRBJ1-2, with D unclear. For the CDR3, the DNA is TGTGCCAGCAGCCCTAGGGCAGGTTATGGCTACACCTTC. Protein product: CASSPRAGYGYTF.